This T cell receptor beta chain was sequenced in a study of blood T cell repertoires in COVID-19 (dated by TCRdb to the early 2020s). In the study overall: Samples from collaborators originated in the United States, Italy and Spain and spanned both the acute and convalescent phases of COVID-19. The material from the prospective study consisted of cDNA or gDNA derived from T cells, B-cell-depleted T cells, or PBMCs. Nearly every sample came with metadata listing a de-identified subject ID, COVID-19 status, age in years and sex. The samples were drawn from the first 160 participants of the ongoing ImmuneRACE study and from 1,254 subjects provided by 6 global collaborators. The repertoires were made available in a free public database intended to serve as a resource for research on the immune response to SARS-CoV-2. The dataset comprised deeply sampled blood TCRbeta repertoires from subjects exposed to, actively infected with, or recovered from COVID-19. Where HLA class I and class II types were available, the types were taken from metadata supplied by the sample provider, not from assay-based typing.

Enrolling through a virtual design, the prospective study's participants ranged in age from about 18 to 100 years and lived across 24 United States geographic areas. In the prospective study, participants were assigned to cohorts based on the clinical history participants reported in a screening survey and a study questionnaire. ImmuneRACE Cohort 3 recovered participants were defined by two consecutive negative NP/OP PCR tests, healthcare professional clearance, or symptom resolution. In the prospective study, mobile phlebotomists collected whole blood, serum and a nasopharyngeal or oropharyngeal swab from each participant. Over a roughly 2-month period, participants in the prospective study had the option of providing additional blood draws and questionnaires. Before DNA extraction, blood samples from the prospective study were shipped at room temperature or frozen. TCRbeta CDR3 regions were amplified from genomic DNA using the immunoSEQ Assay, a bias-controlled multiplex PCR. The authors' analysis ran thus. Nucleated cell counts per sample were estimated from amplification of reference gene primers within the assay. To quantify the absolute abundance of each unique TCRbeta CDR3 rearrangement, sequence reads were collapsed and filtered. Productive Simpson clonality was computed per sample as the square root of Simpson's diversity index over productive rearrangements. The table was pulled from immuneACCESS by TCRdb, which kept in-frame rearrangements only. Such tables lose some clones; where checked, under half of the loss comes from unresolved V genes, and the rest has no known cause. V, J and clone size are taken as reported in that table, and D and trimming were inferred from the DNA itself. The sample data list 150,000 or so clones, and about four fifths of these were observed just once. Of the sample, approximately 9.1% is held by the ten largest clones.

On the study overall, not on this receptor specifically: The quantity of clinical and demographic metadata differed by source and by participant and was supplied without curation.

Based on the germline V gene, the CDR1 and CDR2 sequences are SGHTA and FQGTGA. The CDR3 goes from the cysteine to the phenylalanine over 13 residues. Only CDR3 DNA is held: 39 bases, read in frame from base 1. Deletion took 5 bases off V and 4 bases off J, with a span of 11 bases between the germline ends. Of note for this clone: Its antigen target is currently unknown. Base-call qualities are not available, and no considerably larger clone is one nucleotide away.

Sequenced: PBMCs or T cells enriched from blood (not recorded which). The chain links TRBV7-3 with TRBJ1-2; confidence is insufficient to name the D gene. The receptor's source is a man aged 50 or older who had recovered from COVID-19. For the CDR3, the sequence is CASSPNPGYGYTF. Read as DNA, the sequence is TGTGCCAGCAGCCCAAACCCAGGCTATGGCTACACCTTC.